The 14 T cell receptor beta chains below all came from one sample that was sequenced in a study of vaccination effects on CD4 cells after COVID-19. Produced via immunoSEQ multiplex PCR; TCRdb's table is partial and in-frame only. The sample lists tens of thousands of clones; around 81% were seen once. No antigens are known for them. Antigen-specific CD4+ T cells were expanded with viral peptide pools in the ViraFEST assay before sequencing. The culture ran for roughly ten days before CD4+ T cells were isolated. Each vaccine recipient was nucleocapsid antibody negative and had no prior SARS-CoV-2 infection. Source: CD4+ T cells from PBMCs cultured with SARS-CoV-2 spike peptides, taken before COVID-19 vaccination. The receptor set was obtained from a human donor who received a COVID-19 vaccine.

This clone was counted between two and nine times. This chain joins TRBV2 and TRBJ2-7; D might be TRBD1 (6 bases). V was cut by 4 bases and J by 4 bases, with 14 bases left in between. CDR1 is SNHLY and CDR2 is FYNNEI in the germline V gene. The CDR3 spans 14 residues. The CDR3: CASSGNRVGYEQYV. The CDR3 DNA reads as TGTGCCAGCAGTGGGAACAGGGTGGGGTACGAGCAGTACGTC.

The chain carries TRBV5-1 and TRBJ2-2, with a weak D call TRBD1 (6 bases). Trimming pared 4 bases from V and 1 base from J, leaving 14 bases between. The CDR3 is 16 residues long. Germline values: CDR1 SGHRS, CDR2 YFSETQ. For the CDR3, the DNA is TGCGCCAGCAGCCCCTTACAGGGTGGGAACACCGGGGAGCTGTTTTTT. Protein product: CASSPLQGGNTGELFF.

The rearrangement joins TRBV6-4 to TRBJ1-6; D is uncertain. The CDR3 contains 13 residues. The V end lost 4 bases, the J end lost 7 bases, and 8 bases lay between the germline ends. From germline, CDR1 is MRHNA and CDR2 SNTAGT. CDR3 nucleotide sequence: TGTGCCAGCAGTGTGGCACAAAATTCACCCCTCCACTTT. It codes for CASSVAQNSPLHF.

The chain couples TRBV30 to TRBJ2-4; 7 bases are shared with TRBD2. The CDR3 consists of 15 residues. V shed 3 bases and J 9 bases; nucleotides not matched to a gene: 14. Germline CDR1 and CDR2: GTSNPN and SVGIG (reference sequence). DNA of the CDR3: TGTGCCTGGAGCCCTGGGGGGGGGACGGGACGCATTCAGTACTTC. Translation: CAWSPGGGTGRIQYF.

The chain has TRBV18 and TRBJ1-3, with D hard to call. The V gene's germline CDR1 is KGHSH and CDR2 LQKENI. This CDR3 has 16 amino acids. V was clipped by 3 bases and J by 0 bases, with 12 bases between them. The CDR3: CASSPTVRSSGNTIYF. DNA for the CDR3: TGTGCCAGCTCACCGACGGTGAGAAGCTCTGGAAACACCATATATTTT.

The chain links TRBV6-6 to TRBJ2-1; possibly TRBD2 for D (5 bases). V dropped 6 bases and J dropped 8 bases, with 14 bases sitting between them. Germline CDR1 and CDR2: MNHNY and SVGAGI (reference sequence). This CDR3 comprises 13 residues. In DNA form, the CDR3 reads TGTGCCAGCAGCACGGGAATCGTAGATGAGCAGTTCTTC. Translated, it gives CASSTGIVDEQFF.

The chain combines TRBV6-6 with TRBJ2-5; the D gene is possibly TRBD1 (6 bases). There are 15 residues in the CDR3. Deletions cut 7 bases from V and 4 bases from J, with 19 bases between. The germline CDR1 and CDR2 sequences are MNHNY and SVGAGI (reference sequence). CDR3 sequence (DNA): TGTGCCAGCACCTCCCCGCAGGGGCCAGGAGAGACCCAGTACTTC. It yields the protein CASTSPQGPGETQYF.

This clone was detected only once. The chain carries TRBV7-9 and TRBJ2-1, with D perhaps assigned TRBD1 or TRBD2 (6 bases each). Germline V gene data show CDR1 as SEHNR and CDR2 as FQNEAQ (reference sequence). This CDR3 contains 15 residues. V was pared by 1 base and J by 9 bases, with 16 bases between. The CDR3 sequence: CASSLGGMGGREQFF. The CDR3 nucleotides are TGTGCCAGCAGCTTAGGGGGGATGGGGGGCCGTGAGCAGTTCTTC. The variable domain in full, with the rest retrieved from reference TRBV7-9 and TRBJ2-1, is DTGVSQNPRHKITKRGQNVTFRCDPISEHNRLYWYRQTLGQGPEFLTYFQNEAQLEKSRLLSDRFSAERPKGSFSTLEIQRTEQGDSAMYLCASSLGGMGGREQFFGPGTRLTVL.

This chain links TRBV6-1 with TRBJ2-7, with D perhaps assigned TRBD1 or TRBD2 (5 bases each). Trimming left V 4 bases short and J 1 base short, with 17 bases between. Germline CDR1 MNHNS, CDR2 SASEGT. This CDR3 comprises 16 residues. This CDR3 is CASSAFSLWGSYEQYV. As DNA, the CDR3 is TGTGCCAGCAGTGCCTTTAGTCTGTGGGGGTCCTACGAGCAGTACGTC.

The chain joins TRBV6-2 or TRBV6-3 to TRBJ1-4; D is undetermined. V was trimmed by 5 bases and J by 0 bases, leaving 10 bases between them. Germline loops: CDR1 MNHEY, CDR2 SVGEGT. The CDR3 runs 15 residues. The CDR3 DNA reads TGTGCCAGCAGTCTGGACGGAGCAACTAATGAAAAACTGTTTTTT. This translates into CASSLDGATNEKLFF.

The chain uses TRBV19 and TRBJ2-2, with TRBD2 as a possible D gene (5 bases). This CDR3 comprises 15 residues. Germline V gene data show CDR1 as LNHDA and CDR2 as SQIVND (reference sequence). Trimming shortened V by 6 bases and J by 4 bases, and 15 bases separated the two germline ends. This chain's CDR3 is CASSPRRTATGELFF. The CDR3 DNA is TGTGCCAGTAGCCCCCGGAGGACGGCCACCGGGGAGCTGTTTTTT.

V and J are TRBV6-5 and TRBJ2-7, with TRBD1 matching 7 bases. CDR1 is MNHEY, CDR2 SVGAGI, per germline. The CDR3 covers 14 residues. J lost 2 bases, V lost 6 bases, and 7 bases had no gene match. CDR3 DNA sequence: TGTGCCAGCAGCCCGGTGGACAGGCCCTACGAGCAGTACGTC. This encodes CASSPVDRPYEQYV.

The chain combines TRBV28 with TRBJ1-2; 7 nucleotides agree with TRBD1. CDR1 is MDHEN and CDR2 is SYDVKM in the germline V gene. The CDR3 extends over 13 amino acids. Unmatched junction bases numbered 4, after V lost 6 bases and J lost 3 bases. The CDR3 spells CASRSGQDYGYTF. The DNA for the CDR3 is TGTGCCAGCAGGAGCGGACAGGACTATGGCTACACCTTC.

The rearrangement joins TRBV28 to TRBJ1-5; D gene unclear. V gave up 6 bases and J gave up 11 bases, with 17 bases separating them. Germline CDR1 reads MDHEN; CDR2 reads SYDVKM. The CDR3 covers 13 residues. The CDR3 loop reads CASRREPRVAQHF. In DNA, the CDR3 is TGTGCCAGCAGAAGGGAGCCGAGAGTAGCCCAGCATTTT. Full variable domain (rest looked up from reference TRBV28 and TRBJ1-5): DVKVTQSSRYLVKRTGEKVFLECVQDMDHENMFWYRQDPGLGLRLIYFSYDVKMKEKGDIPEGYSVSREKKERFSLILESASTNQTSMYLCASRREPRVAQHFGDGTRLSIL.